This T cell receptor beta chain was observed in a study of OX40 agonist ivuxolimab in advanced cancers. Turning to the study itself: Patients in the trial were receiving intravenous ivuxolimab every 2 weeks, at doses of 0.01 to 10 mg/kg. The study's findings and limits: There was clonal expansion of CD4+ and CD8+ blood T cells by week 6 at 0.1 to 3.0 mg/kg. In CD8+ T cells, expanded clones were on average more numerous than in CD4+.

Only in-frame clones appear in the TCRdb table, and some are missing; sequencing was by immunoSEQ multiplex PCR. The table lists about 86,000 clones, 87% of them singletons. On this clone: As yet, its antigen is unknown.

At cycle 4 day 1, cycle 7 day 1, and baseline, blood was sampled. Germline V gene sequence: CDR1 SGDLS, CDR2 YYNGEE. The V and J ends lost 0 bases and 1 base respectively, with 17 bases between them. The CDR3 is 18 amino acids. The TCR originated in an adult with an advanced solid tumor such as melanoma, head and neck, liver or kidney cancer. The input for sequencing was CD4+ or CD8+ T cells sorted from blood, taken in a trial of the OX40 agonist ivuxolimab. The chain couples TRBV9 to TRBJ2-4; D is tentatively TRBD1 or TRBD2 (5 bases each). CDR3 sequence (DNA): TGTGCCAGCAGCGTAGGGCACAGTGGGGGTGGTGCCAAAAACATTCAGTACTTC. Translation: CASSVGHSGGGAKNIQYF.